This TCR beta chain comes out of a study of shared clonotypes between healthy human individuals. From germline, CDR1 is MNHEY and CDR2 SMNVEV (reference sequence). The length of the CDR3 is 15 residues. The V segment lost 3 bases and the J segment 0 bases; nucleotides outside the gene matches: 3. TCRdb's table, derived via immunoSEQ multiplex PCR, lists solely in-frame clones and lacks some. Seen here are over 2 million clones, under 95% observed once, and the top ten hold 0.3% to 0.45%. Study observations and caveats: The four-donor shared clonotypes exceeded non-shared clonotypes in generation probability, with non-shared ones scoring lower.

Turning to this clone: Its antigen is undetermined.

This TCR derives from a man younger than 35 in good health. Some clones in this sample may be carry-over from other donors' samples. Sequencing was done on a sample of naive CD4+ T cells from PBMCs. Subset indicated: CD45RA+ positively selected. The rearrangement links TRBV27 to TRBJ2-7; 9 bases match TRBD2. CDR3 amino acids: CASSLVAGASYEQYF. CDR3 sequence (DNA): TGTGCCAGCAGTTTGGTAGCGGGGGCCTCCTACGAGCAGTACTTC.